This TCR beta chain was captured by sequencing in a study of regulatory T cells in long-lasting Graves disease. Overall study findings and caveats: Gene preferences differed: TRBV28, TRBJ1-2, TRBJ2-5 in persistent cases. Persistent cases of Graves' showed reduced TCR diversity relative to newly diagnosed patients. Persistent patients shared more public clonotypes (over 2,500) than new patients (approximately 900). Analysis covered peripheral blood alone, not thyroid tissue.

Time point here: persistent/refractory GD, antithyroid drugs over 5 years with positive TRAb. Generation of the TCR library employed RNA extracted from PBMCs. Turning to this clonotype: Its antigen is unknown.

The authors built TCR beta libraries using iRepertoire HTBI primers and Arm-PCR of CDR3 regions. Each CDR3 protein is one row after TCRdb ran MiXCR on the multiplex PCR reads. The sample includes approximately 350,000 distinct CDR3 sequences, approximately 25% of them seen just once. This CDR3 has 13 residues. Material: peripheral blood mononuclear cells (PBMCs), obtained when the disease was refractory, from a patient treated with antithyroid drugs. The V and J genes are TRBV12-3 or TRBV12-4 and TRBJ2-5; 10 bases agree with TRBD2. The DNA end is a closer match to TRBJ2-1, so the J assignment may be wrong. This sequence was found in a woman aged 40-49 years with Graves disease. The chain's CDR3 is CASRLAGEDEQFF. DNA of the CDR3: TGTGCCAGCAGGCTAGCGGGAGAGGATGAGCAGTTCTTC.